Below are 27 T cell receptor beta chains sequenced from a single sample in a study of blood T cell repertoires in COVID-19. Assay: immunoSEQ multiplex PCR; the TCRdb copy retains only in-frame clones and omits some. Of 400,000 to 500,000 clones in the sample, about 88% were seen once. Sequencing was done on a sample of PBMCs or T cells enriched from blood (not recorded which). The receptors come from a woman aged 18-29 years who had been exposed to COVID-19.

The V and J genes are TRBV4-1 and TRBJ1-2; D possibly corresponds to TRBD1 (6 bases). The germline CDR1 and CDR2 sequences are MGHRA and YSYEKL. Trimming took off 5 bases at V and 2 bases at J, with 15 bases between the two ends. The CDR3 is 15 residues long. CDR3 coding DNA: TGCGCCAGCAGCGGAACAGGGTCAGCAAACTATGGCTACACCTTC. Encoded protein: CASSGTGSANYGYTF.

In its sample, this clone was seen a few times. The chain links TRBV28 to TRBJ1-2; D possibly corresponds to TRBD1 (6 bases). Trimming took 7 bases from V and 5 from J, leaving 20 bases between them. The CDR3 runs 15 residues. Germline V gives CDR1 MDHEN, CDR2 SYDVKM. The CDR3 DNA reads TGTGCCAGCAATGGCGATCGGACAGAAGAGTATGGCTACACCTTC. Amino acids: CASNGDRTEEYGYTF.

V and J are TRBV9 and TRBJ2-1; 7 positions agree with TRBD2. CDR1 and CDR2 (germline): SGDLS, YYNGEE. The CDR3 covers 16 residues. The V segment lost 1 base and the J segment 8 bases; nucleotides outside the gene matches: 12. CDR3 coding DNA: TGTGCCAGCAGCGTAAATCCGGGGGGAGGGTATGATGAGCAGTTCTTC. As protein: CASSVNPGGGYDEQFF.

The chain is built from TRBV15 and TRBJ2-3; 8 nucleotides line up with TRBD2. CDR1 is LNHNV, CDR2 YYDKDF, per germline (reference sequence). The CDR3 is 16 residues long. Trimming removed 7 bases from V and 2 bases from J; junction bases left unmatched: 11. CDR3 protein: CATTGYGGENTDTQYF. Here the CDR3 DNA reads TGTGCCACCACCGGTTACGGGGGGGAAAACACAGATACGCAGTATTTT.

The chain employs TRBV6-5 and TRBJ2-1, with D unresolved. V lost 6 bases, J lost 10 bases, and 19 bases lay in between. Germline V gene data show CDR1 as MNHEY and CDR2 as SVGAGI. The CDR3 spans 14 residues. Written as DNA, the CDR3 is TGTGCCAGCAGGACACAAGGTATCTTACAGGAGCAGTTCTTC. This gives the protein CASRTQGILQEQFF.

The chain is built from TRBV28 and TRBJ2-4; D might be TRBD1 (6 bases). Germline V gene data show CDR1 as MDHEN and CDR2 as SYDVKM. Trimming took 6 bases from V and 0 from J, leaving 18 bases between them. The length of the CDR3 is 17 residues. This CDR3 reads CASRSTPDRIAKNIQYF. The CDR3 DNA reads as TGTGCCAGCAGATCGACGCCAGACAGGATAGCCAAAAACATTCAGTACTTC.

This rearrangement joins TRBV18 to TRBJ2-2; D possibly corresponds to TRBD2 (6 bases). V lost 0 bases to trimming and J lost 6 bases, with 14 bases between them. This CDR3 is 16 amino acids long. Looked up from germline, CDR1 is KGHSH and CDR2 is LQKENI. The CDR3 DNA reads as TGTGCCAGCTCACCACCGGAGGGAATCGACGCCGGGGAGCTGTTTTTT. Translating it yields CASSPPEGIDAGELFF.

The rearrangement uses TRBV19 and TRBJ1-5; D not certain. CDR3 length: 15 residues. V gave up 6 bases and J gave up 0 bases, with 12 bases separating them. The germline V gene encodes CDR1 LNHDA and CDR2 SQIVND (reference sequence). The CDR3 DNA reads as TGTGCCAGTAGACCGCGGGGAGATAGCAATCAGCCCCAGCATTTT. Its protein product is CASRPRGDSNQPQHF.

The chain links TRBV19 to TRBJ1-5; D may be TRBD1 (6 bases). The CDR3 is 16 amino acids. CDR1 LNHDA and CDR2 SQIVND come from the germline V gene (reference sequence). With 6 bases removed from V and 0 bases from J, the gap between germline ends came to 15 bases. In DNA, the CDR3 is TGTGCCAGTAGGGACGGACAGCCCAATAGCAATCAGCCCCAGCATTTT. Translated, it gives CASRDGQPNSNQPQHF.

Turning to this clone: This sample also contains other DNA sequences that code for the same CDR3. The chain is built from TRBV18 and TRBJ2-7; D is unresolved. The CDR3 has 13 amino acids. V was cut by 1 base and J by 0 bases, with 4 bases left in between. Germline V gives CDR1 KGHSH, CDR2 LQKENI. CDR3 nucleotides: TGTGCCAGCTCACCACTCGTCTCCTACGAGCAGTACTTC. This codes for CASSPLVSYEQYF. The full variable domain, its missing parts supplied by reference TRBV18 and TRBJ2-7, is NAGVMQNPRHLVRRRGQEARLRCSPMKGHSHVYWYRQLPEEGLKFMVYLQKENIIDESGMPKERFSAEFPKEGPSILRIQQVVRGDSAAYFCASSPLVSYEQYFGPGTRLTVT.

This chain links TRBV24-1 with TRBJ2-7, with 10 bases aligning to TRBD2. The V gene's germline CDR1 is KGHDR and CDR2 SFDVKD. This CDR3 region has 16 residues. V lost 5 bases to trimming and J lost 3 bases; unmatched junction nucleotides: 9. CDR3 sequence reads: CATSGIGPSGSYEQYF. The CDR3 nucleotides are TGTGCCACCAGTGGAATTGGGCCTAGCGGGAGCTACGAGCAGTACTTC.

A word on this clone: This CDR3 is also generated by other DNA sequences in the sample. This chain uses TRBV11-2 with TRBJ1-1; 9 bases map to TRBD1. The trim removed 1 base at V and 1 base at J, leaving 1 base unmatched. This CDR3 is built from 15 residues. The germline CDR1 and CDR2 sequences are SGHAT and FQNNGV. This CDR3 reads CASSLADRGNTEAFF. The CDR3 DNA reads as TGTGCCAGCAGCTTAGCGGACAGGGGGAACACTGAAGCTTTCTTT.

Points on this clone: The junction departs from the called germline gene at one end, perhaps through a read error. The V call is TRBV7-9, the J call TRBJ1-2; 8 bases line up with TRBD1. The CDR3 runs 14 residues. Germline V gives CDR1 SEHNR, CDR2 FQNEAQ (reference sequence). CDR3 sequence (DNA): TGTGCCAGTAAACTTGGGAGTGAGAGGACAGGGACATACTTC. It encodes CASKLGSERTGTYF.

The CDR3 sequence is CASRPGTGEEKLFF. The CDR3 bases are TGTGCCAGCAGGCCCGGGACAGGGGAAGAAAAACTGTTTTTT. The chain carries TRBV27 and TRBJ1-4, with TRBD1 matching over 10 bases. Germline assignment: CDR1 MNHEY and CDR2 SMNVEV (reference sequence). The V segment lost 6 bases and the J segment 8 bases; nucleotides outside the gene matches: 6. The CDR3 consists of 14 residues.

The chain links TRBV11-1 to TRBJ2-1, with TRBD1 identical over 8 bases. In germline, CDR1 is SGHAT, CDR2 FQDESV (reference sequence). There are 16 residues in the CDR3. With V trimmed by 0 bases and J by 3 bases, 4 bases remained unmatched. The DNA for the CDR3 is TGTGCCAGCAGCTTAGCGAGGACAGGGTACTACAATGAGCAGTTCTTC. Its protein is CASSLARTGYYNEQFF.

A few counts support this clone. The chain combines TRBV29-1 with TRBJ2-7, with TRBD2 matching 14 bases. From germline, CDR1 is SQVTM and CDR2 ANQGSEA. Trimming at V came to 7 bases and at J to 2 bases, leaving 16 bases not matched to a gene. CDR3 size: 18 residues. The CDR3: CSGNRPPAGLAGAYEQYF. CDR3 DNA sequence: TGCAGCGGGAACAGACCTCCCGCGGGACTAGCGGGGGCCTACGAGCAGTACTTC.

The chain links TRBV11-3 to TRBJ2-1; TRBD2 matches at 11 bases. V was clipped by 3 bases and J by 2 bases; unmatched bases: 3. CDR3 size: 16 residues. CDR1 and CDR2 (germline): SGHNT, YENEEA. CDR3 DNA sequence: TGTGCCAGCAGCTTTCTAGCGGGAGGTCCCTACAATGAGCAGTTCTTC. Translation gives CASSFLAGGPYNEQFF.

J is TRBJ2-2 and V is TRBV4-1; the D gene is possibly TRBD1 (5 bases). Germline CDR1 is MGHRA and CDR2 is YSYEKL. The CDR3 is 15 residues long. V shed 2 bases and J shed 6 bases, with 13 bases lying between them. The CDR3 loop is CASSQSSGFPGELFF. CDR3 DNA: TGCGCCAGCAGCCAATCATCAGGGTTTCCCGGGGAGCTGTTTTTT.

The CDR3 sequence is CASSRDTNF. The CDR3 DNA sequence: TGTGCCAGCAGCCGGGACACCAATTTC. The chain links TRBV21-1 to TRBJ2-7; the table names TRBD1, a call not compared with the DNA. TRBV21-1 is annotated as a pseudogene. The CDR3 consists of 9 residues.

This chain's CDR3 is CASSMATVTDTQYF. CDR3 nucleotide sequence: TGTGCCAGTAGTATGGCGACAGTTACAGATACGCAGTATTTT. The chain uses TRBV19 and TRBJ2-3; weak D call: TRBD1 (5 bases). CDR1 is LNHDA, CDR2 SQIVND, per germline (reference sequence). The V end was cut by 3 bases, the J end by 3 bases, with 10 bases between. The CDR3 runs 14 residues.

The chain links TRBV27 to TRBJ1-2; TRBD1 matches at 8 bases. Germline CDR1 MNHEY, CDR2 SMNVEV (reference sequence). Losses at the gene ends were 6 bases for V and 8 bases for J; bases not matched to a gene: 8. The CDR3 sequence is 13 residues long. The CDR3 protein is CASRLQGAQGYTF. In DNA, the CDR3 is TGTGCCAGCAGACTCCAGGGGGCGCAAGGCTACACCTTC.

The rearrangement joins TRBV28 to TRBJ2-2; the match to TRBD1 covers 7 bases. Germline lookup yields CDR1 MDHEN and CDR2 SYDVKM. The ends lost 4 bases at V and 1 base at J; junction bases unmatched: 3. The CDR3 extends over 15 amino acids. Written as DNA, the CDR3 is TGTGCCAGCAGTTCAGGGGGTGAGAACACCGGGGAGCTGTTTTTT. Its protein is CASSSGGENTGELFF.

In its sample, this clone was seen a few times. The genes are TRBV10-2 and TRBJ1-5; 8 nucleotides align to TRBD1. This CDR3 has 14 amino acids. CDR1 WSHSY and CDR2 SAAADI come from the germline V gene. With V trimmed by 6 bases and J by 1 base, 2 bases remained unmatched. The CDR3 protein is CASRDRESNQPQHF. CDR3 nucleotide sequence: TGCGCCAGCAGGGACAGGGAAAGCAATCAGCCCCAGCATTTT.

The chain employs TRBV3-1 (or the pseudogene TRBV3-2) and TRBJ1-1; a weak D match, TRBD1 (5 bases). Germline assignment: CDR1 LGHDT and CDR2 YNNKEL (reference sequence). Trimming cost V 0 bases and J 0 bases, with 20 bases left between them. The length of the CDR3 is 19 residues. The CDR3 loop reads CASSQDGYLKDSLNTEAFF. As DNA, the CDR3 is TGTGCCAGCAGCCAAGATGGTTATCTTAAAGACAGCTTGAACACTGAAGCTTTCTTT.

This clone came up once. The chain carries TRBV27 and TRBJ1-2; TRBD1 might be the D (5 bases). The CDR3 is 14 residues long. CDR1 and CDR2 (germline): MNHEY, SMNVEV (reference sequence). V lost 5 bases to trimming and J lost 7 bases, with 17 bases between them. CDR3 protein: CASSPIGTTLGYTF. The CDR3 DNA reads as TGTGCCAGCAGTCCGATCGGGACTACCCTTGGCTACACCTTC.

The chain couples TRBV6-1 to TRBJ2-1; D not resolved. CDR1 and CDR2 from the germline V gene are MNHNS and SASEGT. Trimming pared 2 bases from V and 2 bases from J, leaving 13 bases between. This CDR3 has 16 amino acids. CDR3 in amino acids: CASSERLHHPYNEQFF. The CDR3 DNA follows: TGTGCCAGCAGTGAAAGACTCCACCACCCCTACAATGAGCAGTTCTTC.

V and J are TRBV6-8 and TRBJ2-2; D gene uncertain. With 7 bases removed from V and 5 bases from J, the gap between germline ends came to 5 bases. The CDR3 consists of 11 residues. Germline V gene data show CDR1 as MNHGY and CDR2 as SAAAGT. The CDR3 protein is CASTKTGELFF. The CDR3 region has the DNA TGTGCCAGCACCAAAACCGGGGAGCTGTTTTTT.